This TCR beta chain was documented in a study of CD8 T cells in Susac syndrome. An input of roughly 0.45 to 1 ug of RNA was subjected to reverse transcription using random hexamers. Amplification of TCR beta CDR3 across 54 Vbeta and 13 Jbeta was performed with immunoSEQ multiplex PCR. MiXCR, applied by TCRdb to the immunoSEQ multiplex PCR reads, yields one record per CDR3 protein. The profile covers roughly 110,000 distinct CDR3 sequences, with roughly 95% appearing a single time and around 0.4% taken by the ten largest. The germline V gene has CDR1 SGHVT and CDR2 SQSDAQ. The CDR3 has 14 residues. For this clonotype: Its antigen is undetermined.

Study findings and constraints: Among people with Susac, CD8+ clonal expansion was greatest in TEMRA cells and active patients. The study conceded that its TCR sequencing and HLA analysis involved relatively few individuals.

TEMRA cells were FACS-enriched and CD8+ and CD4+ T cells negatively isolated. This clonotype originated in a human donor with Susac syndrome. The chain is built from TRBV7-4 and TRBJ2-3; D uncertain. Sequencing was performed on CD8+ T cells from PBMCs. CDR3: CATEGRPSTDTQYF. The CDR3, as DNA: TGTGCTACAGAAGGGCGGCCGAGCACAGATACGCAGTATTTT.